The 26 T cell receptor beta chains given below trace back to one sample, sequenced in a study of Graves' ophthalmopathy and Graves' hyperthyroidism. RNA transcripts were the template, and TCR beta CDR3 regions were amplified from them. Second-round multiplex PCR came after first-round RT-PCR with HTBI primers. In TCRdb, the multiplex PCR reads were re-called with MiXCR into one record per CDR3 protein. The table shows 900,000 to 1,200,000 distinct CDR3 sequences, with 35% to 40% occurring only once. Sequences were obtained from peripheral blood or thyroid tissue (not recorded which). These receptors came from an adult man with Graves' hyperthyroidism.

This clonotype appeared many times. CDR3 sequence (DNA): TGTGCCAGCAGCTTAGCGGTGGGAGATGAGACCCAGTACTTC. Translated: CASSLAVGDETQYF. The chain employs TRBV7-6 and TRBJ2-5; D possibly corresponds to TRBD2 (5 bases). The V gene's germline CDR1 is SGHVS and CDR2 FNYEAQ. The CDR3 totals 14 residues. V lost 0 bases and J 5 bases, leaving 10 bases between the germline ends.

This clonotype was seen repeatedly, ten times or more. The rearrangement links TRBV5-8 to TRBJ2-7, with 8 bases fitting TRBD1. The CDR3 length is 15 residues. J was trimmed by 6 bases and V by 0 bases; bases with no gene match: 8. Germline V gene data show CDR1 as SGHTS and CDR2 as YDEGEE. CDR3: CASSLGGGQGPEQYF. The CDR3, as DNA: TGTGCCAGCAGCTTGGGCGGCGGACAGGGCCCCGAGCAGTACTTC.

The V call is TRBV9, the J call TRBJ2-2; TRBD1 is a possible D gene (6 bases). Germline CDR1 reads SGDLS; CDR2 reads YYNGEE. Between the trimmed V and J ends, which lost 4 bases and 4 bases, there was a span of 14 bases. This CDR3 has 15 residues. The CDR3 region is CASSLQGHTTGELFF. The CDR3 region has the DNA TGTGCCAGCAGCCTCCAGGGACACACCACCGGGGAGCTGTTTTTT.

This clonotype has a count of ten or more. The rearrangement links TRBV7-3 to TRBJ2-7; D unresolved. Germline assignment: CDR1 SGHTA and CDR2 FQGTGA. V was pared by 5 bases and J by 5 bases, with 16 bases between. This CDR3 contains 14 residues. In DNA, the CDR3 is TGTGCCAGCAGCACCGGGCCTACCGCGGACGAGCAGTACTTC. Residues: CASSTGPTADEQYF.

The CDR3 here is CASSVDGQGFHEQFF. The CDR3 region has the DNA TGTGCCAGCAGCGTTGACGGGCAGGGGTTCCATGAGCAGTTCTTC. The chain employs TRBV25-1 and TRBJ2-7; D might be TRBD1 (6 bases). The J call may be in error: the DNA end matches TRBJ2-1 better. The CDR3 totals 15 residues. CDR1 is MGHDK and CDR2 is SYGVNS in the germline V gene.

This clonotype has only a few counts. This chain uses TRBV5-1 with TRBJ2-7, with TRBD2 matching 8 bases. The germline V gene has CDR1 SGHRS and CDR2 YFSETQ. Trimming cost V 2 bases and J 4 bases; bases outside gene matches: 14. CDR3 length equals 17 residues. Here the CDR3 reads CASSFSSIRAGAYEQYF. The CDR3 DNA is TGCGCCAGCAGCTTCTCGAGTATCCGAGCGGGAGCTTACGAGCAGTACTTC.

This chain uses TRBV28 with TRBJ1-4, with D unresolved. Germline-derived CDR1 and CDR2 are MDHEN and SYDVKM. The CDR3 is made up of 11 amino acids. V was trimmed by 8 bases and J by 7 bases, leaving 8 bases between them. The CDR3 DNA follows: TGTGCCAGCGGGGTCACTGAAAAACTGTTTTTT. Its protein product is CASGVTEKLFF.

The DNA for the CDR3 is TGCAGCCCGGACGGCGCGCTAACCTTC. It specifies CSPDGALTF. The genes are TRBV29-1 and TRBJ1-2; no definite D call. The CDR3 is 9 residues long. Germline-derived CDR1 and CDR2 are SQVTM and ANQGSEA. Trimming took 8 bases from V and 14 from J, leaving 15 bases between them.

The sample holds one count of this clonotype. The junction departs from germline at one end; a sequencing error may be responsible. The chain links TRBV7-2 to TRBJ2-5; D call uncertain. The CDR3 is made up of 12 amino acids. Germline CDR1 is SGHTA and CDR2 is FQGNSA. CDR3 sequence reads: CSSSYTQETQYF. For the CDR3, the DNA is TGTTCCAGCAGCTACACACAAGAGACCCAGTACTTC.

DNA of the CDR3: TGTGCCAGCCAGACGGGACAGAGCTCCTACGAGCAGTACTTC. Translation: CASQTGQSSYEQYF. The chain carries TRBV10-3 and TRBJ2-7; 7 bases agree with TRBD1. V lost 10 bases to trimming and J lost 0 bases; unmatched junction nucleotides: 9. Germline V lookup: CDR1 ENHRY, CDR2 SYGVKD. The length of the CDR3 is 14 residues.

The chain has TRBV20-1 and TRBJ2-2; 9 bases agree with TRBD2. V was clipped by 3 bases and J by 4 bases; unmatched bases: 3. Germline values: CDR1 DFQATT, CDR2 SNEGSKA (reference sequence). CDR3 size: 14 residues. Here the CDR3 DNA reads TGCAGTGCTAGTCTAGCGGGAAGCACCGGGGAGCTGTTTTTT. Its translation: CSASLAGSTGELFF.

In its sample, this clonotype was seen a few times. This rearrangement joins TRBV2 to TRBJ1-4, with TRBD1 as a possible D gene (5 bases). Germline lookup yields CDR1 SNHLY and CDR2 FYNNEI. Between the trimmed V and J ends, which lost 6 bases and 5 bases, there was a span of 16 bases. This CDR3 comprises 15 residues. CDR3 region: CASRTTGTVNEKLFF. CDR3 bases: TGTGCCAGCAGAACCACCGGGACGGTAAATGAAAAACTGTTTTTT.

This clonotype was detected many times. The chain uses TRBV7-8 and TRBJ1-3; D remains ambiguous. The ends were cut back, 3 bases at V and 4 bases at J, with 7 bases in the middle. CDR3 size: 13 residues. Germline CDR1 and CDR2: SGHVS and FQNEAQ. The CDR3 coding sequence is TGTGCCAGCAGCTTGTCGTGGGGAAACACCATATATTTT. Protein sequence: CASSLSWGNTIYF. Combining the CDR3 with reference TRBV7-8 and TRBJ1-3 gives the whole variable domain GAGVSQSPRYKVAKRGQDVALRCDPISGHVSLFWYQQALGQGPEFLTYFQNEAQLDKSGLPSDRFFAERPEGSVSTLKIQRTQQEDSAVYLCASSLSWGNTIYFGEGSWLTVV.

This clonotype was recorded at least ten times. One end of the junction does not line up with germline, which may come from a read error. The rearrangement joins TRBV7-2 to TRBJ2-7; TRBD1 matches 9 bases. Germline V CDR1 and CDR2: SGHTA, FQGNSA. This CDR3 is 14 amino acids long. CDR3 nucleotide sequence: TGTGCCAGCAGCATTTCGTGGGACAGGGACGAACAGTACTTC. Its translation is CASSISWDRDEQYF.

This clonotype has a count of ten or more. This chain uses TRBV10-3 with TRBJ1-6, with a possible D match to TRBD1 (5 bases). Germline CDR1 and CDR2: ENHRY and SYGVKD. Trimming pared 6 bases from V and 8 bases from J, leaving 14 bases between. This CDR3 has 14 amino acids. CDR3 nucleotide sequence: TGTGCCATCAGGGACGGGTGGGACGATTCACCCCTCCACTTT. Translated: CAIRDGWDDSPLHF.

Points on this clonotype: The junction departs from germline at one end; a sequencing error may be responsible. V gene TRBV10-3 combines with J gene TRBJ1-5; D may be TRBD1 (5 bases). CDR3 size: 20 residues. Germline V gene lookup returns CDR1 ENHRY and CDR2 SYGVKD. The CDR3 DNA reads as TGTGCCAGCAGTTCGTTTCATTGGGGTGGGGGATTTAGTAGCAATCAGCCCCAGCATTTT. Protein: CASSSFHWGGGFSSNQPQHF.

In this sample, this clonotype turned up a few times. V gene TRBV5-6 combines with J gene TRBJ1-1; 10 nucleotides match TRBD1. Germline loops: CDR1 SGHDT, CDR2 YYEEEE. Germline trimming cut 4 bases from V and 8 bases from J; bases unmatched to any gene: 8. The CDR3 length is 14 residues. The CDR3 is CASSKGDRGVEAFF. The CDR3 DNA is TGTGCCAGCAGCAAAGGGGACAGGGGAGTAGAAGCTTTCTTT.

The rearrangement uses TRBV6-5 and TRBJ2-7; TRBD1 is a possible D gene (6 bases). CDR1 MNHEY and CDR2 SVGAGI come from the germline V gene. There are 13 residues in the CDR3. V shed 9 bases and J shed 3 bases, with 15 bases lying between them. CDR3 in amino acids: CASGNRANYEQYF. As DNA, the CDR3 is TGTGCCAGTGGGAACAGGGCGAACTACGAGCAGTACTTC.

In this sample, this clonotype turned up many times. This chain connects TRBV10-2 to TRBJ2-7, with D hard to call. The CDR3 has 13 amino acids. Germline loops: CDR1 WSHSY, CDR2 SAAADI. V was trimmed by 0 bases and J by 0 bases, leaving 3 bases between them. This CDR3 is CASSESGSYEQYF. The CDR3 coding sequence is TGCGCCAGCAGTGAGTCCGGCTCCTACGAGCAGTACTTC.

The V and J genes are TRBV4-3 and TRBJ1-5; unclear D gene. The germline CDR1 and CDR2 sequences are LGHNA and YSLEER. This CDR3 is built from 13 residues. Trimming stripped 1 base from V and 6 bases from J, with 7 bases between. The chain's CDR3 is CASSQGLVQPQHF. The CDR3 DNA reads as TGCGCCAGCAGCCAAGGACTGGTTCAGCCCCAGCATTTT.

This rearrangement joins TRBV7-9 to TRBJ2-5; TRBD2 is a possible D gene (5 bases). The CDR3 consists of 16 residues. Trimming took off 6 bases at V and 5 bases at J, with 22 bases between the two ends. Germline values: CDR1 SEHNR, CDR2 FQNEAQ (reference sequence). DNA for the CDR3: TGTGCCAGCAGTTCCGGAACCAGGAGGCTAGGGGAGACCCAGTACTTC. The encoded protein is CASSSGTRRLGETQYF.

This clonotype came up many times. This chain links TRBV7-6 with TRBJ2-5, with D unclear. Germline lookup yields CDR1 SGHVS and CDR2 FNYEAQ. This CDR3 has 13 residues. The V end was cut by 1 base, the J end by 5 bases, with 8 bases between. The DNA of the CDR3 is TGTGCCAGCAGCTTAGATGAAGGGGAGACCCAGTACTTC. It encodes CASSLDEGETQYF.

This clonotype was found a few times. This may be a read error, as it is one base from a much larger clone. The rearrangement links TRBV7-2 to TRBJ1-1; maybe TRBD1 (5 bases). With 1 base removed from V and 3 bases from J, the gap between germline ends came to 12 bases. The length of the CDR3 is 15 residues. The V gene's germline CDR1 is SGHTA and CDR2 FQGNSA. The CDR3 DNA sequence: TGTGCCAGCAGCTTAGGTGGCACAGGCGACACTGAAGCTTTCTTT. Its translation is CASSLGGTGDTEAFF.

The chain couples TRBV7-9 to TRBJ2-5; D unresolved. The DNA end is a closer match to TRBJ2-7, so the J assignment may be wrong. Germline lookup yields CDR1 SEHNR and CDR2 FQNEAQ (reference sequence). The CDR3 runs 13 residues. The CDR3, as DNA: TGTGCCAGCAGCTCGTCCGGGTTGGGCGAGCAGTACTTC. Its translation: CASSSSGLGEQYF.

CDR3 amino acids: CASSYGQGGPDGYTF. Here the CDR3 DNA reads TGTGCCAGCAGTTACGGGCAGGGGGGGCCTGATGGCTACACCTTC. The chain recombines TRBV6-5 with TRBJ1-2; TRBD1 agrees at 7 bases. Looked up from germline, CDR1 is MNHEY and CDR2 is SVGAGI. Losses at the gene ends were 2 bases for V and 6 bases for J; bases not matched to a gene: 9. CDR3 length: 15 residues.

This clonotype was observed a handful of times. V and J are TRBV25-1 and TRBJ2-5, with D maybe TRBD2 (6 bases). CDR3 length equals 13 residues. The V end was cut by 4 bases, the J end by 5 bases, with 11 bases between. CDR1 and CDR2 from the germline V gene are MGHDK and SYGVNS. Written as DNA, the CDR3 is TGTGCCAGCAGTGCGAGGGACTTCGAGACCCAGTACTTC. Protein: CASSARDFETQYF.